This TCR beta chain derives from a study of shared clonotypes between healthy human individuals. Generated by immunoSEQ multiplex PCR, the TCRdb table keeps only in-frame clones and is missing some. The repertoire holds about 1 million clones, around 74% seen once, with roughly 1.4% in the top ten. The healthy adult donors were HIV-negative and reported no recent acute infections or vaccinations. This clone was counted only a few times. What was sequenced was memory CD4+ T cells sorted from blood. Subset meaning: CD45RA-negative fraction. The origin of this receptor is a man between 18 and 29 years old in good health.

The CDR3 protein is CATSSRAGGAISTDTQYF. The CDR3 DNA sequence: TGTGCCACCAGCAGTCGAGCGGGGGGGGCTATAAGCACAGATACGCAGTATTTT. The genes are TRBV15 and TRBJ2-3; 10 bases are shared with TRBD2. Losses at the gene ends were 3 bases for V and 0 bases for J; bases not matched to a gene: 9. The CDR3 sequence is 18 residues long. Germline V CDR1 and CDR2: LNHNV, YYDKDF (reference sequence).